The entry that follows covers one TCR beta chain sequence. Per the study methods: How many nucleated cells were present was estimated from reference gene primer amplification. The repertoire was sequenced with immunoSEQ multiplex PCR; TCRdb's copy has only in-frame clones and lacks some. That table furnishes V, J and clone size, whereas the DNA furnished D and trimming. The table includes roughly 200,000 clones, 75% to 90% detected once. V was cut by 3 bases and J by 7 bases, with 11 bases left in between. Germline assignment: CDR1 SQVTM and CDR2 ANQGSEA. There are 12 residues in the CDR3. This specimen belongs to a study of blood T cell repertoires in COVID-19. Study summary: COVID-19 samples collected from the United States, Italy and Spain covered acute and convalescent phases. T cells, B-cell-depleted T cells, or PBMCs provided the cDNA or gDNA that served as material.

The V call is TRBV29-1, the J call TRBJ2-3; D remains unclear. Sequenced material: peripheral blood. This sequence originates from a human donor with active or convalescent COVID-19. The donor label of this sample is uncertain. The CDR3 region is CSVDVARNTQYF. The CDR3 DNA is TGCAGCGTTGATGTAGCCCGGAATACGCAGTATTTT.